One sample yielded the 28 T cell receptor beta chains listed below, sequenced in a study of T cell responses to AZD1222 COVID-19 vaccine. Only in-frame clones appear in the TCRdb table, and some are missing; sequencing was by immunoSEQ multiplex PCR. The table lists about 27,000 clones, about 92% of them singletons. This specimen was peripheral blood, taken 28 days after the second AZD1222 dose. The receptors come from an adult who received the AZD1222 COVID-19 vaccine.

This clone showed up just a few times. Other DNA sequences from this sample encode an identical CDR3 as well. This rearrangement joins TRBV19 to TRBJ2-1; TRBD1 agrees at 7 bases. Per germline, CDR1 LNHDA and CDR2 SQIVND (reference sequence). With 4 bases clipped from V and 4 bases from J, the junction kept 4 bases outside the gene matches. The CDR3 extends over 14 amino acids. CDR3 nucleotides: TGTGCCAGTAGTACCGGGACAGTATACAATGAGCAGTTCTTC. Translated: CASSTGTVYNEQFF.

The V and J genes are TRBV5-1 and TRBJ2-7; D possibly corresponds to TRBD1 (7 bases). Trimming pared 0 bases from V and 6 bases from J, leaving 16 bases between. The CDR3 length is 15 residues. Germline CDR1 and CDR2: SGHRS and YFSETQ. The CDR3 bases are TGCGCCAGCAGCTTGGCATATAACAGGGGAGGCGAGCAGTACTTC. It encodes CASSLAYNRGGEQYF. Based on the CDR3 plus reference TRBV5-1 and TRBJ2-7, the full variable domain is KAGVTQTPRYLIKTRGQQVTLSCSPISGHRSVSWYQQTPGQGLQFLFEYFSETQRNKGNFPGRFSGRQFSNSRSEMNVSTLELGDSALYLCASSLAYNRGGEQYFGPGTRLTVT.

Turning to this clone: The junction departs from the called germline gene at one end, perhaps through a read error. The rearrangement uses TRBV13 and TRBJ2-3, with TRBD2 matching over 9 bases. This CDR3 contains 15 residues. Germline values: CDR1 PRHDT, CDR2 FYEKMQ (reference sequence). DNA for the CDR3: TGTGCCAGCACCCTCGGCGGGACTAGCATAGATACGCAGTATTTT. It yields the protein CASTLGGTSIDTQYF.

CDR3 in DNA: TGTGCCAGCAGTTCACAGGGGGCGATTGGAAGACAGCCCCAGCATTTT. Encoded protein: CASSSQGAIGRQPQHF. The chain recombines TRBV6-5 with TRBJ1-5, with TRBD1 matching over 9 bases. Trimming took 4 bases from V and 7 from J; bases not matched to a gene: 11. Germline CDR1 reads MNHEY; CDR2 reads SVGAGI. The CDR3 runs to 16 residues.

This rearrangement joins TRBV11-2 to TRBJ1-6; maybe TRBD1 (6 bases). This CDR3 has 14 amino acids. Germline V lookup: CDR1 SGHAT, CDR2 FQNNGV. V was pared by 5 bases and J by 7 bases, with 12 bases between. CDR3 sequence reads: CASSRQQGNSPLHF. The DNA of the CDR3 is TGTGCCAGCAGCCGACAGCAGGGGAATTCACCCCTCCACTTT.

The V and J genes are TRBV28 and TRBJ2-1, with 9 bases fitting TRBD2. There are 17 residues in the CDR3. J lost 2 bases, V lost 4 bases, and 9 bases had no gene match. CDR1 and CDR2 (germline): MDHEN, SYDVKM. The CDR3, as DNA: TGTGCCAGCAGTTCCCCCGGCGGGAGGGGAGCCTACAATGAGCAGTTCTTC. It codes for CASSSPGGRGAYNEQFF. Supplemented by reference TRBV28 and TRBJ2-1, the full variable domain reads DVKVTQSSRYLVKRTGEKVFLECVQDMDHENMFWYRQDPGLGLRLIYFSYDVKMKEKGDIPEGYSVSREKKERFSLILESASTNQTSMYLCASSSPGGRGAYNEQFFGPGTRLTVL.

The CDR3 sequence is CASSQESGRGNQPQHF. For the CDR3, the DNA is TGTGCCAGCAGCCAAGAATCAGGACGGGGGAATCAGCCCCAGCATTTT. The V gene is TRBV3-1 (or the pseudogene TRBV3-2), the J gene TRBJ1-5; D is possibly TRBD1 (5 bases). V shed 0 bases and J shed 4 bases, with 13 bases lying between them. This CDR3 contains 16 residues. Germline CDR1 reads LGHDT; CDR2 reads YNNKEL (reference sequence).

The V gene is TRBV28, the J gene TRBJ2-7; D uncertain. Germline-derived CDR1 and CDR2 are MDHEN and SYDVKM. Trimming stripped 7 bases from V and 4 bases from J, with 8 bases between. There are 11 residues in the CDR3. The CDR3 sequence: CASTLGYEQYF. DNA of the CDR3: TGTGCCAGCACTCTAGGGTACGAGCAGTACTTC.

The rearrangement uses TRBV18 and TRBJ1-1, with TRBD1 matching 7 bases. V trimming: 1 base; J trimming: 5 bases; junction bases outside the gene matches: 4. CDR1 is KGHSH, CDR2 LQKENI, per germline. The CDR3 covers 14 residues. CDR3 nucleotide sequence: TGTGCCAGCTCACCACAGGGGGCGAGTACTGAAGCTTTCTTT. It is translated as CASSPQGASTEAFF.

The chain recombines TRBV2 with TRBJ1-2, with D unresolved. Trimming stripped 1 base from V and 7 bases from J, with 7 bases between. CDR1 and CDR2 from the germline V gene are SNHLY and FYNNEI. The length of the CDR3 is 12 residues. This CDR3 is CASSEVEGGYTF. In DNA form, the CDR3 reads TGTGCCAGCAGTGAAGTGGAGGGTGGCTACACCTTC.

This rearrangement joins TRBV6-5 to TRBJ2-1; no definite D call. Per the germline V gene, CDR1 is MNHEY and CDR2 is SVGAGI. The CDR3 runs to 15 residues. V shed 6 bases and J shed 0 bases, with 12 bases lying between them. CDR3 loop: CASSPTPSSYNEQFF. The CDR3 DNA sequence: TGTGCCAGCAGCCCAACACCTAGCTCCTACAATGAGCAGTTCTTC.

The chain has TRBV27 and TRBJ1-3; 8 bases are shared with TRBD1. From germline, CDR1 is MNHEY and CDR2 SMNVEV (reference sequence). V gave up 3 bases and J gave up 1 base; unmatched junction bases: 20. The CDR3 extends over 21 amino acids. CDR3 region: CASSFVIRGRSNAFSGNTIYF. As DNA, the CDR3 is TGTGCCAGCAGTTTCGTGATCAGGGGGCGCTCCAATGCTTTTTCTGGAAACACCATATATTTT.

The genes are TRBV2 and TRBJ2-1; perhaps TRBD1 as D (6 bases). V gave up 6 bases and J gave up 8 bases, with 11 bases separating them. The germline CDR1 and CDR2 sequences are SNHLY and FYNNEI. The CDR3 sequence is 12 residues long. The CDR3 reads CASRREGDEQFF. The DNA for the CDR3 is TGTGCCAGCAGGAGAGAGGGGGATGAGCAGTTCTTC.

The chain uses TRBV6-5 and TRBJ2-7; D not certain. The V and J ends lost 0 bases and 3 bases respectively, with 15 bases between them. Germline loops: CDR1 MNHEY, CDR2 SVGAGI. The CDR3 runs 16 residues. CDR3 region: CASSYSSARADYEQYF. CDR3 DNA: TGTGCCAGCAGTTACTCGAGTGCGAGAGCCGACTACGAGCAGTACTTC.

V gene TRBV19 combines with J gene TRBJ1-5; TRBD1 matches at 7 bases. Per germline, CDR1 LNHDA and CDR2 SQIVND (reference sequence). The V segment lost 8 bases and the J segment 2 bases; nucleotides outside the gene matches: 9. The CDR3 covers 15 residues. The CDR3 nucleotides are TGTGCCAGTGGGCAGACAGGGTTTGGCAATCAGCCCCAGCATTTT. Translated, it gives CASGQTGFGNQPQHF.

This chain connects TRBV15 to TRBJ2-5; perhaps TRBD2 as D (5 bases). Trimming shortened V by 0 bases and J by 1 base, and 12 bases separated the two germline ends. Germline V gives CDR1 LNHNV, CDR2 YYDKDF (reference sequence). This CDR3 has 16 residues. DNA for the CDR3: TGTGCCACCAGCAGAGAATTTCTAGCCGTCCAAGAGACCCAGTACTTC. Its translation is CATSREFLAVQETQYF. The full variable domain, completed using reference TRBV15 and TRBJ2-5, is DAMVIQNPRYQVTQFGKPVTLSCSQTLNHNVMYWYQQKSSQAPKLLFHYYDKDFNNEADTPDNFQSRRPNTSFCFLDIRSPGLGDTAMYLCATSREFLAVQETQYFGPGTRLLVL.

The CDR3 is CASSYGSSGNTIYF. The CDR3 region has the DNA TGTGCCAGCAGTTACGGCAGCTCTGGAAACACCATATATTTT. The genes are TRBV6-5 and TRBJ1-3; D unclear. CDR3 length: 14 residues. Germline loops: CDR1 MNHEY, CDR2 SVGAGI. V was clipped by 2 bases and J by 0 bases, with 5 bases between them.

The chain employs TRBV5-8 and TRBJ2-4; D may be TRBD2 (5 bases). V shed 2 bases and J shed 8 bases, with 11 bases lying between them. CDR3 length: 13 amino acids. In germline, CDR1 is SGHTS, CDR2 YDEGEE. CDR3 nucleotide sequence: TGTGCCAGCAGCTTAGCCGGGGTGGACATTCAGTACTTC. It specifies CASSLAGVDIQYF.

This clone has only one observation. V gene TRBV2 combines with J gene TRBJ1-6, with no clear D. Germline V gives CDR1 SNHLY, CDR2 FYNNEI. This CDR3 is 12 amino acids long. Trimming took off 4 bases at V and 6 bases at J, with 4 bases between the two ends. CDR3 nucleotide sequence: TGTGCCAGCAGTGCTCCTAATTCACCCCTCCACTTT. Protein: CASSAPNSPLHF.

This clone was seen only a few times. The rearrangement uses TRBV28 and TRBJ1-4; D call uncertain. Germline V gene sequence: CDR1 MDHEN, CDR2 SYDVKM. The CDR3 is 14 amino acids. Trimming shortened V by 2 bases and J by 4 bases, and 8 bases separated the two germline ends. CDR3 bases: TGTGCCAGCAGTTTAGGTGTAGGTAATGAAAAACTGTTTTTT. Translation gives CASSLGVGNEKLFF.

CDR3 residues: CASSLRVGYTF. The CDR3 DNA follows: TGTGCCAGCAGTTTACGGGTGGGCTACACCTTC. The chain employs TRBV12-3 or TRBV12-4 and TRBJ1-2; D is unresolved. The V and J ends lost 2 bases and 8 bases respectively, with 6 bases between them. The CDR3 has 11 residues.

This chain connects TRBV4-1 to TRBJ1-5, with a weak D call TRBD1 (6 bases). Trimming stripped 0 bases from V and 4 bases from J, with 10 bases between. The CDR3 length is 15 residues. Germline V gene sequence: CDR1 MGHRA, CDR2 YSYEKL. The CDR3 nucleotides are TGCGCCAGCAGCCAAGAAATCAGGGGTAATCAGCCCCAGCATTTT. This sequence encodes CASSQEIRGNQPQHF.

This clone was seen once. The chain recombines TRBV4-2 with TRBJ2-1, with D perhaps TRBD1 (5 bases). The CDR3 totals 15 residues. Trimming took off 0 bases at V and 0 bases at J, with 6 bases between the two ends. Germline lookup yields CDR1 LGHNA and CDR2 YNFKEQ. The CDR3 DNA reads TGTGCCAGCAGCCAAGAGCAGGGCTCCTACAATGAGCAGTTCTTC. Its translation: CASSQEQGSYNEQFF.

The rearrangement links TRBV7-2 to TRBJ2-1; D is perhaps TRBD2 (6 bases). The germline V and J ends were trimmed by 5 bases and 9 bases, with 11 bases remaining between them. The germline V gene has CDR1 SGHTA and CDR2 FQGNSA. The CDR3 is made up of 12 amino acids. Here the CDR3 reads CASSPQEGEQFF. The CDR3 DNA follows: TGTGCCAGCAGCCCTCAGGAGGGTGAGCAGTTCTTC.

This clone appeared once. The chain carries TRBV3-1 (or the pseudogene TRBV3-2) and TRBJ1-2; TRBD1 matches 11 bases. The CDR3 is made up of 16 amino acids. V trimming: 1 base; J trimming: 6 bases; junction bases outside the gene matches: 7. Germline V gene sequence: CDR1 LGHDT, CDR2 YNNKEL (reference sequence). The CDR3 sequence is CASSQGRGQGVDGYTF. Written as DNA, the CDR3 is TGTGCCAGCAGCCAAGGGCGGGGACAGGGGGTAGATGGCTACACCTTC.

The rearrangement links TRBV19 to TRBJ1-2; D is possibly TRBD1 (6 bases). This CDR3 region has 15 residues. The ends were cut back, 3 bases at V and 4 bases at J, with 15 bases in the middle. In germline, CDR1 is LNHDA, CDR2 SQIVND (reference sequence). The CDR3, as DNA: TGTGCCAGTAGTATCCTACAGGGCATGGGCTATGGCTACACCTTC. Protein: CASSILQGMGYGYTF.

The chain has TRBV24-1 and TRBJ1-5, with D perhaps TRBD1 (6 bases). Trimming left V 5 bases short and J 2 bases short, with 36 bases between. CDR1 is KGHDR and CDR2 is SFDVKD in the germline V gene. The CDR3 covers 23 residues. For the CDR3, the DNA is TGTGCCACCAGTGCTTCCCCCCCTGGATTCACCTCAACAGGGACGAGGCGCAATCAGCCCCAGCATTTT. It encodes CATSASPPGFTSTGTRRNQPQHF.

The CDR3 DNA follows: TGTGCCAGCAGCTTAGCTACATTCACAGATACGCAGTATTTT. Translating gives CASSLATFTDTQYF. V gene TRBV11-1 combines with J gene TRBJ2-3; D is unresolved. V lost 0 bases and J 2 bases, leaving 6 bases between the germline ends. Germline V gene sequence: CDR1 SGHAT, CDR2 FQDESV (reference sequence). CDR3 length: 14 residues.